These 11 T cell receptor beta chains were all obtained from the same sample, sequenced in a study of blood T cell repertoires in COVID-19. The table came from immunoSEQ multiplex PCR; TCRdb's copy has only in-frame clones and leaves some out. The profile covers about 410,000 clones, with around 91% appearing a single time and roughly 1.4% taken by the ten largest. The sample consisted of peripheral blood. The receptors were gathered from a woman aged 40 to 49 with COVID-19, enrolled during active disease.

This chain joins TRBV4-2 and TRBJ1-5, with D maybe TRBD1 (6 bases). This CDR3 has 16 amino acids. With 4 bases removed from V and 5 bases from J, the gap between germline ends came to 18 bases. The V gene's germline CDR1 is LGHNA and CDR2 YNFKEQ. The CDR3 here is CASSPSTRQDHQPQHF. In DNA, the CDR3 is TGTGCCAGCAGCCCCTCCACCAGACAGGACCATCAGCCCCAGCATTTT.

The CDR3 here is CATSRIMNTEAFF. The CDR3 DNA is TGTGCCACCAGCAGAATCATGAACACTGAAGCTTTCTTT. This sequence joins TRBV15 and TRBJ1-1; D unclear. Germline assignment: CDR1 LNHNV and CDR2 YYDKDF (reference sequence). CDR3 length: 13 residues. V was clipped by 2 bases and J by 0 bases, with 4 bases between them. Looking up the rest from reference TRBV15 and TRBJ1-1 gives the full variable domain: DAMVIQNPRYQVTQFGKPVTLSCSQTLNHNVMYWYQQKSSQAPKLLFHYYDKDFNNEADTPDNFQSRRPNTSFCFLDIRSPGLGDTAMYLCATSRIMNTEAFFGQGTRLTVV.

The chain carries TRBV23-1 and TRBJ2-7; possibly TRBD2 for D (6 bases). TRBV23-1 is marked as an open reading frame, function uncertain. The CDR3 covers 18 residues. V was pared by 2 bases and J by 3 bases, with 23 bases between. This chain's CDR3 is CASSQDRGAAPLYYEQYF. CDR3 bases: TGCGCCAGCAGTCAAGACCGCGGGGCAGCTCCTCTGTACTACGAGCAGTACTTC.

CDR3 in amino acids: CATSSGAVRSTDTQYF. The CDR3 DNA follows: TGTGCCACCAGCAGTGGAGCGGTACGAAGCACAGATACGCAGTATTTT. This rearrangement joins TRBV15 to TRBJ2-3; perhaps TRBD2 as D (5 bases). V was pared by 3 bases and J by 0 bases, with 13 bases between. Looked up from germline, CDR1 is LNHNV and CDR2 is YYDKDF (reference sequence). The CDR3 is made up of 16 amino acids.

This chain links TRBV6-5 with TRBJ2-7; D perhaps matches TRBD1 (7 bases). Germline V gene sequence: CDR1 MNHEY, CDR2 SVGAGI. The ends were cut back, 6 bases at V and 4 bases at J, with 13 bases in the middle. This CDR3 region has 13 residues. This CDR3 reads CASRNQGGYEQYF. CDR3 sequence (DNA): TGTGCCAGCAGAAACCAGGGGGGATACGAGCAGTACTTC.

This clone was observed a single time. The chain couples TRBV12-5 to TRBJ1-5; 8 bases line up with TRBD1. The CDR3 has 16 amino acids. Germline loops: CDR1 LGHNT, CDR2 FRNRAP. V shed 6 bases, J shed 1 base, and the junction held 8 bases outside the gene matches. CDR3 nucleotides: TGTGCTAGTGGCCCTGCTCAGGGGGCGAGCAATCAGCCCCAGCATTTT. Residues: CASGPAQGASNQPQHF.

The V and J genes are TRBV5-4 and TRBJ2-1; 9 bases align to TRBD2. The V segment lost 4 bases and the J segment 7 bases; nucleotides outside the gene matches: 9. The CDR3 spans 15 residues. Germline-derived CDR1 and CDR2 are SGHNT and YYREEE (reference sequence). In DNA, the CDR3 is TGTGCCAGCAGCCGTAGCGGGGGCTACGGGAATGAGCAGTTCTTC. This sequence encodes CASSRSGGYGNEQFF.

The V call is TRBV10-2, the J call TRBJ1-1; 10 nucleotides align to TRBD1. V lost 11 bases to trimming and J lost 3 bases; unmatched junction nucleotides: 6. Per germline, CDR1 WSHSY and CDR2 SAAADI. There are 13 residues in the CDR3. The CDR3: CAGGQGSDTEAFF. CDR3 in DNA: TGCGCCGGGGGACAGGGGAGCGACACTGAAGCTTTCTTT.

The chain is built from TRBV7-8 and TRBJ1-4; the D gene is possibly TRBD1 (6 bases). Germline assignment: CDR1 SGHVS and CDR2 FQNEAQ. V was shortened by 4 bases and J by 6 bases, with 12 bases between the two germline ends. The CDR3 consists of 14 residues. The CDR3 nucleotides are TGTGCCAGCAGCTCGAGACAGGCCTATGAAAAACTGTTTTTT. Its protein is CASSSRQAYEKLFF. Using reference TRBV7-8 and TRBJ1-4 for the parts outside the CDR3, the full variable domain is GAGVSQSPRYKVAKRGQDVALRCDPISGHVSLFWYQQALGQGPEFLTYFQNEAQLDKSGLPSDRFFAERPEGSVSTLKIQRTQQEDSAVYLCASSSRQAYEKLFFGSGTQLSVL.

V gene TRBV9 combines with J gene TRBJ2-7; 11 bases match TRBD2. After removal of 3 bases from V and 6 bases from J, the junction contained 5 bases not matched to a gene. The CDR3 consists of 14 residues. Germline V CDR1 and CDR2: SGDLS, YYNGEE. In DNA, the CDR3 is TGTGCCAGCAGCGCCCCGGGACTAGCGGCCGAGCAGTACTTC. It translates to CASSAPGLAAEQYF.

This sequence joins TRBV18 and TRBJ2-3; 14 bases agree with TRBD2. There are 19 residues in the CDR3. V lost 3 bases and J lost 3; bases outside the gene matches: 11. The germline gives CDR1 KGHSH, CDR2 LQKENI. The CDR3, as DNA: TGTGCCAGCTCACCCTCACCGGGACTAGCGGGAGAGGGAACAGATACGCAGTATTTT. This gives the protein CASSPSPGLAGEGTDTQYF.